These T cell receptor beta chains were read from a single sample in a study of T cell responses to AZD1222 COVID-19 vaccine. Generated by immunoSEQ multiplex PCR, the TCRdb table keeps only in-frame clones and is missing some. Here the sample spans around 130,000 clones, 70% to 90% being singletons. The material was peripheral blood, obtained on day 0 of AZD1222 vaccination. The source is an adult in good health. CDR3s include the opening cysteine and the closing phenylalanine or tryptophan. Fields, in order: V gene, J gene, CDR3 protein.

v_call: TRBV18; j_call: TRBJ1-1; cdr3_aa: CASSPSSDGTEAFF
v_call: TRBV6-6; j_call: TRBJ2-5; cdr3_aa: CASTGGGTQYF
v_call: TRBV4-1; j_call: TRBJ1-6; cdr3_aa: CASSQEDSAANSPLHF
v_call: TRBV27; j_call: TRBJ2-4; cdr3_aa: CASSSTGEKNIQYF
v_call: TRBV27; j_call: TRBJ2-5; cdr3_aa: CASSFLRGETQYF
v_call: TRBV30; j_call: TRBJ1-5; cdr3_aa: CAWSGLASNQPQHF
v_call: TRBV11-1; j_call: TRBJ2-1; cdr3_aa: CASSLGQGAREQFF
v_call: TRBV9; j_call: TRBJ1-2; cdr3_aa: CASSADRGYYGYTF
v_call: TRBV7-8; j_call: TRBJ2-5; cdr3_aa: CASSRRANRETQYF
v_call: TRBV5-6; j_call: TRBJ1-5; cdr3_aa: CASSPSGQGNQPQHF
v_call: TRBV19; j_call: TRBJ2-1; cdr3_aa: CASSYGPSSYNEQFF
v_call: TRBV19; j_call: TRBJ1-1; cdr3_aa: CASSMDRGLVDTEAFF
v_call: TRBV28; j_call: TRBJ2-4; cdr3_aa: CASSSWGTVAKNIQYF
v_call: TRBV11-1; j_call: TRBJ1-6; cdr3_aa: CASSLNGGPDSPLHF
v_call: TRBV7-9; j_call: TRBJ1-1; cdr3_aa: CASSFYRGTRGTEAFF
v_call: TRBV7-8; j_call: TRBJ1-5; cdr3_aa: CASSLGGSLNQPQHF
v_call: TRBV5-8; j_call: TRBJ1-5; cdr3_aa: CASSWDRHSGNQPQHF
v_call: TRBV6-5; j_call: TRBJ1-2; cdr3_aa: CASSYRGLSNYGYTF
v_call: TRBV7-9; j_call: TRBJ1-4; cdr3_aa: CASSSMRETNEKLFF
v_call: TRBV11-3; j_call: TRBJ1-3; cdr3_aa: CASSLQGISGNTIYF
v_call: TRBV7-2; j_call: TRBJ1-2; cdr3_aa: CASSLTHTDGYTF
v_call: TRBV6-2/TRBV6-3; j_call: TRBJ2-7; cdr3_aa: CASSYSIREHQSYEQYF
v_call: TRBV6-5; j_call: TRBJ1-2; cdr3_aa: CASTKGPGGYTF
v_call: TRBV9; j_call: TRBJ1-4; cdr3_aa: CASSPRQGAREKLFF
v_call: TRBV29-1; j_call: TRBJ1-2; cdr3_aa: CSVQRGNYGYTF
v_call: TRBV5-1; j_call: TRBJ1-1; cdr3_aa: CASYYTTGQGNTEAFF